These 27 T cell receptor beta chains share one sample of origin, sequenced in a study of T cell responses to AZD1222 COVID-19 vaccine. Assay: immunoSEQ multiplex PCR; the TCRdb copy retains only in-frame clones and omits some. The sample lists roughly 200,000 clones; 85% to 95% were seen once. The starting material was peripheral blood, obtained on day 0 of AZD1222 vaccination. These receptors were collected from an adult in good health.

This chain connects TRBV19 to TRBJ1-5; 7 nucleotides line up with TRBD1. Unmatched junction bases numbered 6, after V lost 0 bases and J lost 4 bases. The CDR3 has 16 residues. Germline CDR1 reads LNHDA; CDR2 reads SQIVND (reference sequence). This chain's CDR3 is CASSIDYRGGNQPQHF. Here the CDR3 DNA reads TGTGCCAGTAGTATAGATTACAGGGGAGGGAATCAGCCCCAGCATTTT.

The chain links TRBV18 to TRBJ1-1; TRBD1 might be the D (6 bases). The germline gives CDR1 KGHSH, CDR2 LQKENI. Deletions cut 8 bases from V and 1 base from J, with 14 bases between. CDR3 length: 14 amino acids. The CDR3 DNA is TGTGCCAGCGACGGGGGGCTGGGGAACACTGAAGCTTTCTTT. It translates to CASDGGLGNTEAFF.

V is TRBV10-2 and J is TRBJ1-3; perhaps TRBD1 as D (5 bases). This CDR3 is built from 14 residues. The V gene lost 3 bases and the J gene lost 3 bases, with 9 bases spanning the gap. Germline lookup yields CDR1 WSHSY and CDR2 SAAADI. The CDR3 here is CASSDWGFGNTIYF. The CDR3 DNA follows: TGCGCCAGCAGTGATTGGGGGTTTGGAAACACCATATATTTT.

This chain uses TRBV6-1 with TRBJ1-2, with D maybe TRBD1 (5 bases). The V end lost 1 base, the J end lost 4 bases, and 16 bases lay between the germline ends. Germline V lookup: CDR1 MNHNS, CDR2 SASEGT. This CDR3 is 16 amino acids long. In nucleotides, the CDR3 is TGTGCCAGCAGTGAAGGGGGTAGATCAGGGTCCTATGGCTACACCTTC. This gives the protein CASSEGGRSGSYGYTF.

This chain's CDR3 is CATSAPPPNTGELFF. The CDR3 coding sequence is TGTGCCACCAGTGCACCCCCACCGAACACCGGGGAGCTGTTTTTT. The chain carries TRBV24-1 and TRBJ2-2, with no clear D. V was clipped by 5 bases and J by 0 bases, with 9 bases between them. CDR3 length: 15 amino acids. From germline, CDR1 is KGHDR and CDR2 SFDVKD.

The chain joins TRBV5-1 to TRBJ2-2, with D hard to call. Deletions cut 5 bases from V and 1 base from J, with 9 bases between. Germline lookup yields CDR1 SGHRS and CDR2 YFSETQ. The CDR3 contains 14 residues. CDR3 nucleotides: TGCGCCAGCAGAATCGAACAGAACACCGGGGAGCTGTTTTTT. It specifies CASRIEQNTGELFF.

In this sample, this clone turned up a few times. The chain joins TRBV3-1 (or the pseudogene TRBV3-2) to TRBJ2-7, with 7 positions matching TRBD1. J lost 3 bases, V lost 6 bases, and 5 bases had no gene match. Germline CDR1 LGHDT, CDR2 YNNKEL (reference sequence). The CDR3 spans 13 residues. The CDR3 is CASSRQGNYEQYF. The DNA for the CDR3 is TGTGCCAGCAGTCGACAGGGAAACTACGAGCAGTACTTC.

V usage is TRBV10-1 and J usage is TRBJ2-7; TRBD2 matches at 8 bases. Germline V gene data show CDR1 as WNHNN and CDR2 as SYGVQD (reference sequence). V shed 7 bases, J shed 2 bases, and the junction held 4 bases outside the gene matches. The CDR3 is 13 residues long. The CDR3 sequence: CASTGGDAYEQYF. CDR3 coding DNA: TGCGCCAGCACCGGGGGGGACGCCTACGAGCAGTACTTC.

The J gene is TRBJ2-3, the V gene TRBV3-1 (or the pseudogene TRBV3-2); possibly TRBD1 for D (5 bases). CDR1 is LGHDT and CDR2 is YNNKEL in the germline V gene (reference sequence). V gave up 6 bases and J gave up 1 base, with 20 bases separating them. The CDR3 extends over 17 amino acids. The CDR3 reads CASRYGRKWGGTDTQYF. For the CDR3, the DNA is TGTGCCAGCAGATACGGACGGAAATGGGGCGGCACAGATACGCAGTATTTT.

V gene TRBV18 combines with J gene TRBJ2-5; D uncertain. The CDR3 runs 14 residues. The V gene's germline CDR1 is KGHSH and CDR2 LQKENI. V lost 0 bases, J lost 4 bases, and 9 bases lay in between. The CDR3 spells CASSPPMQLETQYF. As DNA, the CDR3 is TGTGCCAGCTCACCACCGATGCAGTTAGAGACCCAGTACTTC. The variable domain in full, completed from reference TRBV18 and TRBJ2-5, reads NAGVMQNPRHLVRRRGQEARLRCSPMKGHSHVYWYRQLPEEGLKFMVYLQKENIIDESGMPKERFSAEFPKEGPSILRIQQVVRGDSAAYFCASSPPMQLETQYFGPGTRLLVL.

Here the CDR3 reads CASSDPPADTQYF. The CDR3 DNA reads as TGTGCCAGCAGTGACCCGCCAGCAGATACGCAGTATTTT. The chain combines TRBV6-4 with TRBJ2-3; D is unclear. The V gene's germline CDR1 is MRHNA and CDR2 SNTAGT. The CDR3 sequence is 13 residues long. The ends were cut back, 2 bases at V and 4 bases at J, with 7 bases in the middle.

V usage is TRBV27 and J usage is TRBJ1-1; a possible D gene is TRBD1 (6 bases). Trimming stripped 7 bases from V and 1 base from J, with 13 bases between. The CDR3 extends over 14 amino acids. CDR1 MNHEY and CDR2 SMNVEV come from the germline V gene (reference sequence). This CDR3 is CASTGGPWNTEAFF. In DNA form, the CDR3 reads TGTGCCAGCACTGGGGGGCCCTGGAACACTGAAGCTTTCTTT.

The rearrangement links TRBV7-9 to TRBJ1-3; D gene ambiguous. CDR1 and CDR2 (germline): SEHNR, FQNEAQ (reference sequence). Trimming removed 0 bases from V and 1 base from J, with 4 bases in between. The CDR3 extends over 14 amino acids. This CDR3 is CASSLAGSGNTIYF. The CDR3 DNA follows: TGTGCCAGCAGCTTAGCGGGATCTGGAAACACCATATATTTT.

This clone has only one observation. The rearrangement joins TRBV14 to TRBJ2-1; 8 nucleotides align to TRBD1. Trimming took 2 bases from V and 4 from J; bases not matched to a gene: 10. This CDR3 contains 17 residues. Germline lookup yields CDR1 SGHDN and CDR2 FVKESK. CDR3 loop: CASSQFQGATTYNEQFF. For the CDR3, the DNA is TGTGCCAGCAGCCAATTTCAGGGGGCTACGACTTACAATGAGCAGTTCTTC.

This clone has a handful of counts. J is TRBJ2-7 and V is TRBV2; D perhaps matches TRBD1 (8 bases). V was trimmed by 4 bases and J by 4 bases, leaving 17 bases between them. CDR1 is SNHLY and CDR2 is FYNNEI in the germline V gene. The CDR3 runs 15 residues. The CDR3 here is CASSGGGDRRYEQYF. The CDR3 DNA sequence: TGTGCCAGCAGTGGTGGGGGGGACAGGAGGTACGAGCAGTACTTC.

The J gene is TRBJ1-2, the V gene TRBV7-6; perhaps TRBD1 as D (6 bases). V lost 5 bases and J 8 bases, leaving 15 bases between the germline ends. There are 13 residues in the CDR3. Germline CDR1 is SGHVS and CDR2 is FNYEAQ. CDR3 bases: TGTGCCAGCAGCCCTACAGGGTTGAGGGGCTACACCTTC. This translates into CASSPTGLRGYTF.

The CDR3 nucleotides are TGTGCCAGCAGTAAAACTAGCGGGGGATTCATCGGGGAGCTGTTTTTT. This sequence encodes CASSKTSGGFIGELFF. The rearrangement uses TRBV2 and TRBJ2-2, with 11 bases aligning to TRBD2. The ends lost 5 bases at V and 7 bases at J; junction bases unmatched: 9. Germline CDR1 and CDR2: SNHLY and FYNNEI. The CDR3 sequence is 16 residues long.

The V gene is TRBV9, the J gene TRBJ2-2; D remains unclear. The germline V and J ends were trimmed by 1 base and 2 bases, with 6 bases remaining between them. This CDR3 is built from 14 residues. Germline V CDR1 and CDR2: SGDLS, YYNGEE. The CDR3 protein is CASSVSGNTGELFF. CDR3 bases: TGTGCCAGCAGCGTAAGTGGCAACACCGGGGAGCTGTTTTTT.

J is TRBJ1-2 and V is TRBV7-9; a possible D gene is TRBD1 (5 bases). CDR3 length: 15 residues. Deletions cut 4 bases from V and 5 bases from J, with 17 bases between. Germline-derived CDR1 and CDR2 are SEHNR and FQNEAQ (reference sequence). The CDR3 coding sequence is TGTGCCAGCAGCTCCCGGGACGGTCAGGAGTATGGCTACACCTTC. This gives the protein CASSSRDGQEYGYTF.

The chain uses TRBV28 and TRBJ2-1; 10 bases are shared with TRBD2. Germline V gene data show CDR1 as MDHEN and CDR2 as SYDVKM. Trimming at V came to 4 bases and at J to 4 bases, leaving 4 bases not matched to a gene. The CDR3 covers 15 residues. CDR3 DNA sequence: TGTGCCAGCAGTTCTGCTAGCGGGGGATACAATGAGCAGTTCTTC. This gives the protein CASSSASGGYNEQFF.

Here the CDR3 reads CASSLSGGNSYEQYF. The CDR3 nucleotides are TGTGCCAGCAGCTTAAGCGGGGGGAACTCCTACGAGCAGTACTTC. V and J are TRBV7-6 and TRBJ2-7, with TRBD2 matching over 9 bases. This CDR3 spans 15 amino acids. The germline V gene has CDR1 SGHVS and CDR2 FNYEAQ. Trimming took 2 bases from V and 0 from J; bases not matched to a gene: 2.

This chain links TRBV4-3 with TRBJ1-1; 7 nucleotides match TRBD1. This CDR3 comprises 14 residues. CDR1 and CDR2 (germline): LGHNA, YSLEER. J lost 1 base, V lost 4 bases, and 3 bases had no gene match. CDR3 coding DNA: TGCGCCAGCAGCCCTGGGACAGCGAACACTGAAGCTTTCTTT. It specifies CASSPGTANTEAFF.

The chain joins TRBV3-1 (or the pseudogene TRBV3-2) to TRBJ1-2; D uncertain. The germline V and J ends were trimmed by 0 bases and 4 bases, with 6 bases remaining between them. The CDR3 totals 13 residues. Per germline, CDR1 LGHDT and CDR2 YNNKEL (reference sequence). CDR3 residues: CASSQDSAYGYTF. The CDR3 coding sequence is TGTGCCAGCAGCCAAGACAGTGCCTATGGCTACACCTTC.

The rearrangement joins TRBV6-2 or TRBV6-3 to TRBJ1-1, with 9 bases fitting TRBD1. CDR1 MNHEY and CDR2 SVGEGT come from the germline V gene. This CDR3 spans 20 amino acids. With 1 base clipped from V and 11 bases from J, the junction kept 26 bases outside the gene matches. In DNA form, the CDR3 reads TGTGCCAGCAGTTACTTGAACCTACCAATAGGGACAGGGAGGAAGGAAGGGGCTTTCTTT. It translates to CASSYLNLPIGTGRKEGAFF.

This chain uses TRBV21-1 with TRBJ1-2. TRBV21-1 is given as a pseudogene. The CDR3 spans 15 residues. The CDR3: CASSTILGLAVSYTF. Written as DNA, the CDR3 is TGTGCCAGCAGCACGATCTTGGGACTGGCGGTTAGCTACACCTTC.

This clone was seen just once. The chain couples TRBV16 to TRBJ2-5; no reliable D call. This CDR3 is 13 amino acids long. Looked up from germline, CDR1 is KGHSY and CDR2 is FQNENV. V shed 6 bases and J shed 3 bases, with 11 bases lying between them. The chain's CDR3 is CASRLGSEETQYF. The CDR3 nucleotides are TGTGCCAGCAGACTCGGAAGTGAAGAGACCCAGTACTTC.

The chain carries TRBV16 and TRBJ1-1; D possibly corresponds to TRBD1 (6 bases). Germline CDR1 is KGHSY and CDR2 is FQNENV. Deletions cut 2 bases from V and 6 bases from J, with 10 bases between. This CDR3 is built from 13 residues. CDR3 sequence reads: CASSQAGGPEAFF. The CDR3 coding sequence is TGTGCCAGCAGCCAAGCGGGGGGGCCTGAAGCTTTCTTT.